The clone carrying this TCR beta chain has ten or more counts. Preparation of the TCRbeta library was carried out with unique molecular identifiers. Each CDR3 protein is one row after TCRdb ran MiXCR on the PCR reads. The sample carries fewer than 200,000 distinct CDR3 sequences, approximately 6.8% recorded once. The V and J ends lost 6 bases and 3 bases, in that order; junction bases with no gene match: 15. The CDR3 totals 17 residues. Germline assignment: CDR1 SEHNR and CDR2 FQNEAQ (reference sequence). This sample stems from a study of T-cell reconstitution after alpha-beta-depleted transplantation in children.

The sequence derives from a human donor who donated a stem cell graft to a child with Wiskott-Aldrich syndrome. V gene TRBV7-9 combines with J gene TRBJ2-7; the match to TRBD2 covers 9 bases. The sequencing used PBMCs from the stem cell graft donor, collected from the stem cell graft. CDR3 in amino acids: CASSLGNLAGSYYEQYF. CDR3 coding DNA: TGTGCCAGCAGTCTAGGAAATCTAGCGGGAAGTTACTACGAGCAGTACTTC.